This T cell receptor (beta chain) was sequenced during a study of blood T cell repertoires in COVID-19 (dated by TCRdb to 2018 to 2021). General notes on the study: Samples covering the acute and convalescent phases of COVID-19 were provided by collaborators in the United States, Italy and Spain. The prospective study material was composed of cDNA or gDNA derived from T cells, B-cell-depleted T cells, or PBMCs. Deeply sampled blood TCRbeta repertoires from subjects exposed to, actively infected with, or recovered from COVID-19 were included in the dataset. The repertoires were made available in a free public database intended to serve as a resource for research on the immune response to SARS-CoV-2. The samples were drawn from the first 160 participants of the ongoing ImmuneRACE study and from 950 to 1,500 subjects provided by 6 global collaborators. Sample metadata almost always included a de-identified subject ID, COVID-19 status, age in years and sex. HLA class I and class II types, where available, came from metadata supplied by the sample provider rather than from assay-based typing.

The collaborating institutions used their own protocols to collect whole blood in K2EDTA tubes. For TCRbeta analysis, collaborators shipped samples as frozen whole blood, isolated PBMCs, or DNA extracted from either of those sample types. Per the germline V gene (reference sequence), SGHKS is the CDR1 and YYEKEE is the CDR2. Counted from cysteine to phenylalanine, this CDR3 has 13 amino acids. Solely the CDR3 DNA is kept, with 39 bases framed from the first base. Trimmed from V: 3 bases; trimmed from J: 4 bases; junction bases lacking a gene match: 3. Beyond this particular receptor, the publication reports: The quantity of clinical and demographic metadata differed by source and by participant and was supplied without curation.

This clone was detected a few times. Its antigen is not yet known. One base away there is no much larger clone; base qualities are not given. TCRbeta CDR3 regions were amplified from genomic DNA using the immunoSEQ Assay, a bias-controlled multiplex PCR. Under the source paper's analysis protocol: The number of nucleated cells in each sample was estimated by amplification of reference gene primers within the assay. To quantify the absolute abundance of each unique TCRbeta CDR3 rearrangement, sequence reads were collapsed and filtered. For each sample, productive Simpson clonality was calculated as the square root of Simpson's diversity index over productive rearrangements. Imported from immuneACCESS, the table was reduced by TCRdb to in-frame sequences with V and J called. These copies leave out some clones; in studies compared against another copy, an unresolved V gene accounts for under half, and the cause of the remainder is not known. D and trimming were read from the DNA, whereas the V and J calls and clone size are those reported in that table. The sample table holds under 350,000 clones, of which 85% to 90% were seen once. The top ten clonotypes cover approximately 4.6% of the sample.

This clonotype originated in a man in his forties with acute or convalescent COVID-19. Recombination linked TRBV5-5 to TRBJ1-1, and 7 bases in between align with TRBD1. Sequenced sample: peripheral blood. The nucleotide sequence reads TGTGCCAGCAGCTCCACAGGGGTCACTGAAGCTTTCTTT. Protein translation: CASSSTGVTEAFF. This CDR3, with the reference TRBV5-5 and TRBJ1-1 proteins standing in past its ends, gives the full variable domain DAGVTQSPTHLIKTRGQQVTLRCSPISGHKSVSWYQQVLGQGPQFIFQYYEKEERGRGNFPDRFSARQFPNYSSELNVNALLLGDSALYLCASSSTGVTEAFFGQGTRLTVV.